This T cell receptor beta chain was sequenced for a study of T cells in localized non-small cell lung cancer. Study-wide results and limits: Only one tumor region went through sequencing, so heterogeneity may still be there. Longer survival (overall) was linked to higher T cell density in blood. Compared with tumor, uninvolved adjacent lung displayed greater T cell clonality, ranking highest overall.

Profiled with immunoSEQ multiplex PCR; TCRdb holds only in-frame clones, not every one. The sample consists of roughly 30,000 clones, roughly 80% of them appearing once. The CDR3 has 16 amino acids. Losses at the gene ends were 5 bases for V and 8 bases for J; bases not matched to a gene: 12. Germline values: CDR1 MDHEN, CDR2 SYDVKM. With regard to this clone: Its antigen is not known.

The V gene is TRBV28, the J gene TRBJ2-6; 7 bases are a match to TRBD1. The material was peripheral blood mononuclear cells, obtained before any cancer treatment. The source is a man aged 40 to 75 with stage III lung adenocarcinoma. In DNA, the CDR3 is TGTGCCAGCAGTCCCACTACCGAGGGGGCGACCAACGTCCTGACTTTC. It translates to CASSPTTEGATNVLTF.